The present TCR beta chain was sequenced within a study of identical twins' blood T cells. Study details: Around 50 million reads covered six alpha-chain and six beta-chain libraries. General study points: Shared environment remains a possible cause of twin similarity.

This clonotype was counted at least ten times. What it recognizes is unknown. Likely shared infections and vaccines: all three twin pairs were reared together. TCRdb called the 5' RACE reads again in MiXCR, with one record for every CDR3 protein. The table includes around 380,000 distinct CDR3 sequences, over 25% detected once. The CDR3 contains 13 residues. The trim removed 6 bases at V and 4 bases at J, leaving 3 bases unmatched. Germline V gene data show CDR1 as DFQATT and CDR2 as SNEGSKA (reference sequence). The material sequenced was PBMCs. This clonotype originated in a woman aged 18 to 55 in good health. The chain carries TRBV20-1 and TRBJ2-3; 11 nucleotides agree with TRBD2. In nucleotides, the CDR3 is TGCAGTGCCCTAGCGGGGGGCCCAGATACGCAGTATTTT. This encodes CSALAGGPDTQYF.